This entry lists 13 T cell receptor beta chains sequenced from one sample in a study of CDR3 diversity in severe acne. TCRdb independently ran MiXCR on the PCR reads; one entry per CDR3 protein. The sample carries almost 85,000 distinct CDR3 sequences, roughly 51% recorded once. The source material was blood. These receptors came from a male donor in good health, without acne.

In its sample, this clonotype is medium-sized (0.01 to 0.1%). The chain couples TRBV29-1 to TRBJ1-1, with D possibly TRBD1 on 5 matching bases. The germline V and J ends were trimmed by 5 bases and 5 bases, with 18 bases remaining between them. The CDR3 has 14 residues. Per germline, CDR1 SQVTM and CDR2 ANQGSEA. CDR3 loop: CSVLTGTGGTEAFF. The DNA for the CDR3 is TGCAGCGTTCTGACCGGGACGGGAGGGACTGAAGCTTTCTTT. Supplemented by reference TRBV29-1 and TRBJ1-1, the full variable domain reads SAVISQKPSRDICQRGTSLTIQCQVDSQVTMMFWYRQQPGQSLTLIATANQGSEATYESGFVIDKFPISRPNLTFSTLTVSNMSPEDSSIYLCSVLTGTGGTEAFFGQGTRLTVV.

The V gene is TRBV9, the J gene TRBJ2-7, with 7 bases lining up with TRBD2. This CDR3 region has 15 residues. After removal of 3 bases from V and 2 bases from J, the junction contained 8 bases not matched to a gene. Germline-derived CDR1 and CDR2 are SGDLS and YYNGEE. CDR3 sequence: CASSGGLGDTYEQYF. The CDR3 bases are TGTGCCAGCAGCGGTGGACTAGGGGATACCTACGAGCAGTACTTC.

This clonotype was seen more than once but under ten times. V gene TRBV7-2 combines with J gene TRBJ2-7; 8 bases match TRBD2. Trimming cost V 5 bases and J 6 bases; bases outside gene matches: 9. The CDR3 runs 14 residues. Germline loops: CDR1 SGHTA, CDR2 FQGNSA. CDR3 residues: CASSNSGNSIEQYF. In DNA form, the CDR3 reads TGTGCCAGCAGCAATAGCGGGAACTCAATCGAGCAGTACTTC.

The chain is built from TRBV29-1 and TRBJ2-7; D is uncertain. CDR3 length equals 11 residues. V lost 3 bases, J lost 5 bases, and 8 bases lay in between. Germline CDR1 reads SQVTM; CDR2 reads ANQGSEA. The CDR3 coding sequence is TGCAGCGTTGAGGGCAGGAACGAGCAGTACTTC. It codes for CSVEGRNEQYF.

V usage is TRBV7-6 and J usage is TRBJ2-1; no clear D gene. The V gene's germline CDR1 is SGHVS and CDR2 FNYEAQ. V lost 3 bases and J 10 bases, leaving 13 bases between the germline ends. The CDR3 consists of 13 residues. The CDR3 coding sequence is TGTGCCAGCAGCTTCACGACCACCGGGGAGCAGTTCTTC. Its protein is CASSFTTTGEQFF.

The chain employs TRBV20-1 and TRBJ2-5; no reliable D call. The CDR3 is made up of 10 amino acids. Germline V gene lookup returns CDR1 DFQATT and CDR2 SNEGSKA (reference sequence). Trimming pared 5 bases from V and 5 bases from J, leaving 6 bases between. CDR3: CSAVHETQYF. The CDR3 region has the DNA TGCAGTGCTGTTCATGAGACCCAGTACTTC.

The J gene is TRBJ2-1, the V gene TRBV15, with a weak D call TRBD2 (5 bases). The CDR3 is 13 amino acids. Trimming shortened V by 2 bases and J by 12 bases, and 14 bases separated the two germline ends. In germline, CDR1 is LNHNV, CDR2 YYDKDF (reference sequence). The CDR3 region has the DNA TGTGCCACCAGCAGACAACTAGGCCCGTGGCAGTTCTTC. Amino acids: CATSRQLGPWQFF.

Remarks on this clonotype: A read error may account for a junction end that differs from germline. This chain connects TRBV4-1 to TRBJ1-6; D gene ambiguous. This CDR3 spans 16 amino acids. The germline V gene encodes CDR1 MGHRA and CDR2 YSYEKL. CDR3 nucleotides: TGCGCCAGCCGCCAAGGTGGAGGGCGAGGGAATTCACCCCTCCACTTT. Protein product: CASRQGGGRGNSPLHF.

Only one count was recorded for this clonotype. Germline is not matched at one junction end, which may reflect a read error. The chain employs TRBV7-6 and TRBJ1-5; D is unclear. Per the germline V gene, CDR1 is SGHVS and CDR2 is FNYEAQ. This CDR3 comprises 17 residues. CDR3 protein: CASSFRTSGSSNEPQHF. Written as DNA, the CDR3 is TGTGCCAGCAGCTTTCGGACTAGCGGGAGTAGCAATGAGCCCCAGCATTTT.

The V call is TRBV2, the J call TRBJ1-1, with a tentative D call TRBD1 (6 bases). Trimming left V 0 bases short and J 3 bases short, with 17 bases between. Per germline, CDR1 SNHLY and CDR2 FYNNEI. The CDR3 covers 17 residues. CDR3 sequence reads: CASSEAEEGGLDTEAFF. The DNA for the CDR3 is TGTGCCAGCAGTGAAGCAGAAGAGGGGGGATTGGACACTGAAGCTTTCTTT.

As regards this clonotype: It is unclear where the CDR3 begins or ends on the DNA, so no DNA is shown, and the CDR3 is as TCRdb lists it. The J gene is TRBJ2-2, the V gene TRBV7-9; the table calls TRBD1, which could not be checked here. Per germline, CDR1 SEHNR and CDR2 FQNEAQ (reference sequence). The CDR3 region is 21 residues in length, termini included. The CDR3 protein is CASSLVSDEQYFGPGTGELFF.

This clonotype was seen ten or more times. CDR3 DNA sequence: TGCGCCAGCAGCTACGGCGGGGCGAACTACGAGCAGTACTTC. Translated: CASSYGGANYEQYF. The J gene is TRBJ2-7, the V gene TRBV5-1; possibly TRBD2 for D (6 bases). The CDR3 totals 14 residues. Trimming cost V 3 bases and J 3 bases, with 13 bases left between them. The germline V gene encodes CDR1 SGHRS and CDR2 YFSETQ.

The J gene is TRBJ2-5, the V gene TRBV2, with 7 bases identical to TRBD1. This CDR3 is 14 amino acids long. With 4 bases clipped from V and 2 bases from J, the junction kept 4 bases outside the gene matches. Germline V gene lookup returns CDR1 SNHLY and CDR2 FYNNEI. Here the CDR3 DNA reads TGTGCCAGCAGTGGAGCGACAGGGCAAGAGACCCAGTACTTC. Translating it yields CASSGATGQETQYF. Drawing the rest from reference TRBV2 and TRBJ2-5, the complete variable domain is EPEVTQTPSHQVTQMGQEVILRCVPISNHLYFYWYRQILGQKVEFLVSFYNNEISEKSEIFDDQFSVERPDGSNFTLKIRSTKLEDSAMYFCASSGATGQETQYFGPGTRLLVL.